These 22 T cell receptor beta chains were all obtained from the same sample, sequenced in a study of T cell repertoires in cytomegalovirus infection. TCRdb re-called the reads through MiXCR, storing one row per CDR3 protein. The data contain hundreds of thousands of distinct CDR3 sequences, roughly 31% of them seen just once; the ten biggest clones take up around 13%. The sequencing input was PBMCs. Source of these receptors: a human donor in good health (CMV status not recorded). Some clones in this sample may be carry-over from other donors' samples.

This clonotype showed up just a few times. V gene TRBV5-6 combines with J gene TRBJ1-5; D uncertain. The CDR3 runs 17 residues. V lost 0 bases to trimming and J lost 0 bases, with 13 bases between them. Germline loops: CDR1 SGHDT, CDR2 YYEEEE. As DNA, the CDR3 is TGTGCCAGCAGCTTGGGGTTTATCAGCGATAGCAATCAGCCCCAGCATTTT. It yields the protein CASSLGFISDSNQPQHF.

In its sample, this clonotype was seen a few times. The rearrangement uses TRBV7-8 and TRBJ1-1; D is undetermined. From germline, CDR1 is SGHVS and CDR2 FQNEAQ. The CDR3 runs to 11 residues. V gave up 6 bases and J gave up 5 bases, with 7 bases separating them. CDR3 loop: CASSTRTEAFF. DNA for the CDR3: TGTGCCAGCAGTACGAGGACTGAAGCTTTCTTT.

This clonotype was seen a handful of times. The rearrangement joins TRBV24-1 to TRBJ2-1; weak D call: TRBD1 (6 bases). The length of the CDR3 is 15 residues. The germline V and J ends were trimmed by 6 bases and 4 bases, with 15 bases remaining between them. CDR1 is KGHDR and CDR2 is SFDVKD in the germline V gene. CDR3 DNA: TGTGCCACCAGTCAGGGGACGGAGTATTACAATGAGCAGTTCTTC. Translating it yields CATSQGTEYYNEQFF.

Only a few counts were recorded for this clonotype. This sequence joins TRBV20-1 and TRBJ1-6; 7 bases line up with TRBD1. CDR3 length: 14 residues. Looked up from germline, CDR1 is DFQATT and CDR2 is SNEGSKA (reference sequence). The ends lost 1 base at V and 10 bases at J; junction bases unmatched: 7. Here the CDR3 DNA reads TGCAGTGCTAGAGGTGGGCACAGGGGCTCACCCCTCCACTTT. It codes for CSARGGHRGSPLHF.

The chain joins TRBV27 to TRBJ2-3; D possibly uses TRBD1 or TRBD2 (5 bases each). Deletions cut 4 bases from V and 2 bases from J, with 13 bases between. CDR1 is MNHEY and CDR2 is SMNVEV in the germline V gene (reference sequence). The CDR3 spans 15 residues. The DNA for the CDR3 is TGTGCCAGCAGTTCCCTACCGGGACCCACAGATACGCAGTATTTT. As protein: CASSSLPGPTDTQYF.

This clonotype appeared a few times. The J gene is TRBJ2-3, the V gene TRBV15; a possible D gene is TRBD1 (5 bases). V lost 5 bases and J lost 1, with 13 bases in between. CDR3 length: 15 amino acids. Per the germline V gene, CDR1 is LNHNV and CDR2 is YYDKDF (reference sequence). CDR3 sequence reads: CATSGQQDRTDTQYF. The CDR3 nucleotides are TGTGCCACCAGCGGACAACAGGATCGCACAGATACGCAGTATTTT.

The J gene is TRBJ1-5, the V gene TRBV20-1; 7 bases line up with TRBD1. Germline CDR1 reads DFQATT; CDR2 reads SNEGSKA (reference sequence). This CDR3 has 14 residues. J was trimmed by 1 base and V by 4 bases; bases with no gene match: 4. CDR3 nucleotides: TGCAGTGCTAACGCACAGGGGAGCAATCAGCCCCAGCATTTT. Residues: CSANAQGSNQPQHF.

This sequence joins TRBV19 and TRBJ1-5; D uncertain. This CDR3 is 15 amino acids long. CDR1 is LNHDA and CDR2 is SQIVND in the germline V gene (reference sequence). V was pared by 8 bases and J by 7 bases, with 21 bases between. The CDR3 reads CASGKRGWSEQPQHF. In nucleotides, the CDR3 is TGTGCCAGTGGAAAGAGAGGTTGGTCAGAGCAGCCCCAGCATTTT.

This clonotype was seen at least ten times. The CDR3 DNA is TGTGCCAGCAGCCGTGGACTACCCTCTTCGCAGTATTTT. Translation: CASSRGLPSSQYF. V usage is TRBV7-2 and J usage is TRBJ2-3; D may be TRBD2 (6 bases). This CDR3 region has 13 residues. Trimming cost V 5 bases and J 10 bases, with 16 bases left between them. Germline-derived CDR1 and CDR2 are SGHTA and FQGNSA.

This clonotype was observed a handful of times. The chain recombines TRBV20-1 with TRBJ2-2, with 8 nucleotides matching TRBD2. The V gene end was trimmed by 5 bases and the J gene end by 1 base; junction bases not matched to a gene: 6. CDR3 length equals 15 residues. Germline loops: CDR1 DFQATT, CDR2 SNEGSKA (reference sequence). The CDR3 coding sequence is TGCAGTGCTCCTATAGCGGGGATGAACACCGGGGAGCTGTTTTTT. Its translation is CSAPIAGMNTGELFF.

The chain recombines TRBV6-1 with TRBJ1-1; D is undetermined. V lost 3 bases and J lost 7, with 9 bases in between. Germline CDR1 and CDR2: MNHNS and SASEGT. CDR3 length equals 12 residues. The CDR3 DNA sequence: TGTGCCAGCAGTGAGACCGCTTTTGAAGCTTTCTTT. Translating it yields CASSETAFEAFF.

The chain combines TRBV5-4 with TRBJ2-7; D is perhaps TRBD1 (6 bases). Germline lookup yields CDR1 SGHNT and CDR2 YYREEE (reference sequence). CDR3 size: 14 residues. V was trimmed by 5 bases and J by 9 bases, leaving 21 bases between them. This CDR3 is CASRSQGSRSGQYF. The DNA for the CDR3 is TGTGCCAGCAGGTCCCAGGGGTCGCGGAGTGGGCAGTACTTC.

The chain links TRBV19 to TRBJ2-7; TRBD1 might be the D (6 bases). Trimming left V 3 bases short and J 0 bases short, with 12 bases between. There are 15 residues in the CDR3. Looked up from germline, CDR1 is LNHDA and CDR2 is SQIVND (reference sequence). The CDR3 nucleotides read TGTGCCAGTAGTATTTACCGGGACACCTCCTACGAGCAGTACTTC. It yields the protein CASSIYRDTSYEQYF. Drawing the rest from reference TRBV19 and TRBJ2-7, the complete variable domain is DGGITQSPKYLFRKEGQNVTLSCEQNLNHDAMYWYRQDPGQGLRLIYYSQIVNDFQKGDIAEGYSVSREKKESFPLTVTSAQKNPTAFYLCASSIYRDTSYEQYFGPGTRLTVT.

Turning to this clonotype: The missing conserved phenylalanine or tryptophan at the end of this CDR3 makes a read error likely. The chain is built from TRBV19 and TRBJ2-1; D is perhaps TRBD2 (7 bases). The CDR3 totals 12 residues. Germline-derived CDR1 and CDR2 are LNHDA and SQIVND (reference sequence). The V and J ends lost 5 bases and 13 bases respectively, with 15 bases between them. The CDR3 sequence: CASSSGGVGQFL. CDR3 sequence (DNA): TGTGCCAGTAGTTCGGGGGGCGTAGGTCAGTTCTTA.

This clonotype turned up a few times. J is TRBJ2-1 and V is TRBV27; D remains ambiguous. V was clipped by 5 bases and J by 4 bases, with 15 bases between them. The CDR3 totals 15 residues. CDR1 and CDR2 from the germline V gene are MNHEY and SMNVEV (reference sequence). The CDR3 here is CASSPGPYLYNEQFF. For the CDR3, the DNA is TGTGCCAGCAGTCCTGGGCCCTACTTATACAATGAGCAGTTCTTC.

The sample holds one count of this clonotype. V is TRBV6-6 and J is TRBJ1-4, with 8 positions matching TRBD1. The CDR3 is made up of 15 amino acids. V lost 7 bases, J lost 7 bases, and 11 bases stayed unmatched. CDR1 MNHNY and CDR2 SVGAGI come from the germline V gene (reference sequence). CDR3 protein: CASNPRGRVSEKLFF. CDR3 nucleotides: TGTGCCAGCAATCCCAGGGGGCGCGTAAGTGAAAAACTGTTTTTT.

The chain is built from TRBV9 and TRBJ1-1; a possible D gene is TRBD1 (6 bases). CDR1 and CDR2 from the germline V gene are SGDLS and YYNGEE. The CDR3 loop spans 15 amino acids. The germline V and J ends were trimmed by 3 bases and 0 bases, with 12 bases remaining between them. CDR3 protein: CASSDGQNMNTEAFF. The CDR3 DNA is TGTGCCAGCAGCGACGGACAGAACATGAACACTGAAGCTTTCTTT.

This clonotype was counted only a few times. V usage is TRBV6-1 and J usage is TRBJ1-2, with 8 bases identical to TRBD1. Germline CDR1 MNHNS, CDR2 SASEGT. The V and J ends lost 6 bases and 2 bases, in that order; junction bases with no gene match: 14. The CDR3 runs to 17 residues. CDR3 nucleotides: TGTGCCAGCAGATCGTCTATGGGACAGGAGCTCAACTATGGCTACACCTTC. This gives the protein CASRSSMGQELNYGYTF.

This clonotype was seen a handful of times. J is TRBJ2-5 and V is TRBV10-3, with D unresolved. The CDR3 runs 13 residues. Deletions cut 5 bases from V and 1 base from J, with 8 bases between. Germline V CDR1 and CDR2: ENHRY, SYGVKD. The DNA of the CDR3 is TGTGCCATCAGTAGCTGGGCCCAAGAGACCCAGTACTTC. Protein product: CAISSWAQETQYF.

The chain combines TRBV12-3 or TRBV12-4 with TRBJ2-4; 10 bases map to TRBD2. The CDR3 is 16 residues long. V lost 5 bases and J lost 9; bases outside the gene matches: 13. This CDR3 is CASSRSSGGYRGIQYF. For the CDR3, the DNA is TGTGCCAGCAGTCGATCTAGCGGGGGCTACCGGGGCATTCAGTACTTC.

This clonotype has a handful of counts. The chain couples TRBV6-2 or TRBV6-3 to TRBJ2-1; TRBD2 matches at 7 bases. The CDR3 is made up of 14 amino acids. V lost 6 bases and J lost 6; bases outside the gene matches: 8. From germline, CDR1 is MNHEY and CDR2 SVGEGT. The CDR3 DNA reads as TGTGCCAGCAGCAAAAGCGGGGTGGGCAATGAGCAGTTCTTC. Its protein product is CASSKSGVGNEQFF.

Ten or more counts support this clonotype. The genes are TRBV7-2 and TRBJ2-1, with TRBD2 identical over 9 bases. The V segment lost 2 bases and the J segment 12 bases; nucleotides outside the gene matches: 11. CDR3 length: 15 amino acids. From germline, CDR1 is SGHTA and CDR2 FQGNSA. This CDR3 reads CASSLSGLAGRGQFF. Here the CDR3 DNA reads TGTGCCAGCAGCTTAAGCGGGCTAGCGGGGAGGGGGCAGTTCTTC. The whole variable domain, filled in from reference TRBV7-2 and TRBJ2-1, reads GAGVSQSPSNKVTEKGKDVELRCDPISGHTALYWYRQSLGQGLEFLIYFQGNSAPDKSGLPSDRFSAERTGGSVSTLTIQRTQQEDSAVYLCASSLSGLAGRGQFFGPGTRLTVL.